A single sample is the source of the 26 T cell receptor beta chains below, sequenced in a study of cytomegalovirus exposure and HLA in healthy donors. TCRdb's copy holds only in-frame clones and misses some; the assay was immunoSEQ multiplex PCR. The sample yields 90,000 to 100,000 clones, approximately 94% seen once. Material: PBMCs. Every receptor here comes from a woman in her twenties or thirties in good health and CMV-seropositive.

The chain joins TRBV27 to TRBJ2-7; D possibly corresponds to TRBD2 (6 bases). The CDR3 sequence is 16 residues long. V dropped 3 bases and J dropped 1 base, with 16 bases sitting between them. Germline V gene data show CDR1 as MNHEY and CDR2 as SMNVEV (reference sequence). Written as DNA, the CDR3 is TGTGCCAGCAGTTTGTCTGGTCTGGACTATTCCTACGAGCAGTACTTC. This gives the protein CASSLSGLDYSYEQYF.

This sequence joins TRBV2 and TRBJ2-7; possibly TRBD1 for D (6 bases). The CDR3 extends over 14 amino acids. Germline V gene lookup returns CDR1 SNHLY and CDR2 FYNNEI. Trimming stripped 7 bases from V and 3 bases from J, with 16 bases between. The CDR3 DNA reads TGTGCCAGCACCGATGCAGGGGCCGGCTACGAGCAGTACTTC. Residues: CASTDAGAGYEQYF.

The V gene is TRBV10-1, the J gene TRBJ2-2; 12 bases align to TRBD2. Per germline, CDR1 WNHNN and CDR2 SYGVQD (reference sequence). The CDR3 contains 18 residues. Losses at the gene ends were 9 bases for V and 0 bases for J; bases not matched to a gene: 11. CDR3 loop: CARGKMTSGSPNTGELFF. The CDR3 DNA reads as TGCGCCAGGGGCAAAATGACTAGCGGGAGCCCGAACACCGGGGAGCTGTTTTTT.

This clone was seen just once. V and J are TRBV9 and TRBJ1-2, with a tentative D call TRBD1 (6 bases). V shed 1 base and J shed 6 bases, with 10 bases lying between them. The CDR3 is 13 residues long. CDR1 SGDLS and CDR2 YYNGEE come from the germline V gene. CDR3 region: CASSVSQGNGYTF. DNA of the CDR3: TGTGCCAGCAGCGTAAGTCAGGGGAATGGCTACACCTTC. Using reference TRBV9 and TRBJ1-2 for the parts outside the CDR3, the full variable domain is DSGVTQTPKHLITATGQRVTLRCSPRSGDLSVYWYQQSLDQGLQFLIQYYNGEERAKGNILERFSAQQFPDLHSELNLSSLELGDSALYFCASSVSQGNGYTFGSGTRLTVV.

The chain links TRBV21-1 to TRBJ2-7; no DNA check was done on the table's D call, TRBD1. TRBV21-1 counts as a pseudogene. The CDR3 consists of 17 residues. The CDR3 DNA is TGTGCCAGCAGCAGAACCGGGGACAGGGGAAAGTCCTACGAGCAGTACTTC. Residues: CASSRTGDRGKSYEQYF.

The chain links TRBV6-5 to TRBJ2-7; 7 nucleotides agree with TRBD2. The germline V gene encodes CDR1 MNHEY and CDR2 SVGAGI. V dropped 2 bases and J dropped 2; count of bases not matched to a gene: 9. This CDR3 region has 16 residues. The CDR3 bases are TGTGCCAGCAGTTACCTACTGGGCGGGAGACCCTACGAGCAGTACTTC. Residues: CASSYLLGGRPYEQYF.

The CDR3 is CASSQEGGQVYEQYF. CDR3 DNA: TGCGCCAGCAGCCAAGAGGGGGGACAGGTCTACGAGCAGTACTTC. The chain employs TRBV4-1 and TRBJ2-7; 8 bases are a match to TRBD1. V was clipped by 0 bases and J by 3 bases; unmatched bases: 4. CDR3 length: 15 amino acids. Germline-derived CDR1 and CDR2 are MGHRA and YSYEKL.

The gene calls are TRBV7-2 and TRBJ2-3, with D possibly TRBD2 on 5 matching bases. The CDR3 spans 15 residues. Germline V lookup: CDR1 SGHTA, CDR2 FQGNSA. Trimming stripped 1 base from V and 0 bases from J, with 8 bases between. In DNA form, the CDR3 reads TGTGCCAGCAGCTTAGGGAGGACTAGCACAGATACGCAGTATTTT. It specifies CASSLGRTSTDTQYF.

This chain links TRBV6-1 with TRBJ1-1; TRBD1 matches at 8 bases. V was clipped by 6 bases and J by 1 base; unmatched bases: 1. The CDR3 runs 13 residues. Per germline, CDR1 MNHNS and CDR2 SASEGT. CDR3 residues: CASRTGANTEAFF. Here the CDR3 DNA reads TGTGCCAGCAGGACAGGGGCGAACACTGAAGCTTTCTTT.

The genes are TRBV7-7 and TRBJ2-5; D is perhaps TRBD2 (5 bases). CDR1 is SSHAT, CDR2 FNYEAQ, per germline (reference sequence). V dropped 0 bases and J dropped 3 bases, with 14 bases sitting between them. The CDR3 sequence is 16 residues long. CDR3 sequence: CASSLAAAGFKETQYF. The DNA for the CDR3 is TGTGCCAGCAGCTTAGCGGCGGCGGGCTTTAAAGAGACCCAGTACTTC.

The chain carries TRBV5-8 and TRBJ2-5; no definite D call. V lost 2 bases and J 5 bases, leaving 22 bases between the germline ends. CDR1 SGHTS and CDR2 YDEGEE come from the germline V gene. CDR3 size: 17 residues. In DNA form, the CDR3 reads TGTGCCAGCAGCTTTTTGTCTTCGGGTTTCCTGGTGGAGACCCAGTACTTC. This codes for CASSFLSSGFLVETQYF.

The chain couples TRBV28 to TRBJ2-7, with D tentatively TRBD2 (5 bases). Germline CDR1 reads MDHEN; CDR2 reads SYDVKM. The CDR3 is 13 amino acids. V lost 6 bases, J lost 4 bases, and 13 bases lay in between. The CDR3 bases are TGTGCCAGCAGGAGGGCAGGAGCGTACGAGCAGTACTTC. It yields the protein CASRRAGAYEQYF.

The chain is built from TRBV15 and TRBJ2-5, with D tentatively TRBD2 (5 bases). Trimming removed 1 base at V and 3 bases at J, with 15 bases between. The CDR3 has 16 residues. Germline assignment: CDR1 LNHNV and CDR2 YYDKDF (reference sequence). CDR3 residues: CATSRVGWLAEETQYF. CDR3 nucleotide sequence: TGTGCCACCAGCAGAGTTGGGTGGCTAGCAGAAGAGACCCAGTACTTC.

V usage is TRBV9 and J usage is TRBJ2-3, with D possibly being TRBD1 (5 bases). Trimming left V 0 bases short and J 1 base short, with 9 bases between. CDR3 length: 15 amino acids. CDR1 is SGDLS and CDR2 is YYNGEE in the germline V gene. The CDR3 loop is CASSVGGVGTDTQYF. CDR3 coding DNA: TGTGCCAGCAGCGTAGGGGGCGTTGGCACAGATACGCAGTATTTT.

Here the CDR3 DNA reads TGTGCCAGCAGTGAGTACCCCGTGGCCCCTGAAGCTTTCTTT. Encoded protein: CASSEYPVAPEAFF. The chain links TRBV2 to TRBJ1-1; D is unresolved. In germline, CDR1 is SNHLY, CDR2 FYNNEI. Trimming cost V 3 bases and J 6 bases, with 14 bases left between them. The CDR3 has 14 residues.

The rearrangement uses TRBV6-5 and TRBJ2-7; tentative D call: TRBD1 (6 bases). The length of the CDR3 is 14 residues. Germline assignment: CDR1 MNHEY and CDR2 SVGAGI. V was trimmed by 4 bases and J by 9 bases, leaving 19 bases between them. CDR3 amino acids: CASSWSRGLRWQYF. The CDR3 DNA sequence: TGTGCCAGCAGTTGGAGCAGGGGTCTACGATGGCAGTACTTC.

The chain joins TRBV6-6 to TRBJ2-7; possibly TRBD2 for D (5 bases). Germline loops: CDR1 MNHNY, CDR2 SVGAGI (reference sequence). The V end was cut by 5 bases, the J end by 3 bases, with 17 bases between. There are 15 residues in the CDR3. This chain's CDR3 is CASSPGPLGIYEQYF. CDR3 nucleotide sequence: TGTGCCAGCAGTCCAGGACCCCTCGGGATCTACGAGCAGTACTTC.

Here the CDR3 reads CASSLVGQVLNQPQHF. CDR3 bases: TGTGCCAGCAGCTTAGTTGGACAGGTCCTGAATCAGCCCCAGCATTTT. The chain employs TRBV7-2 and TRBJ1-5, with 7 bases lining up with TRBD1. Per the germline V gene, CDR1 is SGHTA and CDR2 is FQGNSA. The V and J ends lost 1 base and 4 bases, in that order; junction bases with no gene match: 7. The CDR3 covers 16 residues.

The chain uses TRBV5-1 and TRBJ2-2, with 8 bases fitting TRBD2. There are 18 residues in the CDR3. J gave up 1 base and V 6 bases, and 14 bases lay outside the gene matches. Germline V gene sequence: CDR1 SGHRS, CDR2 YFSETQ. The CDR3 protein is CASIPQVSGEMNTGELFF. The DNA of the CDR3 is TGCGCCAGCATTCCTCAGGTTAGCGGGGAAATGAACACCGGGGAGCTGTTTTTT.

V usage is TRBV19 and J usage is TRBJ2-5; weak D call: TRBD1 (6 bases). Germline V gives CDR1 LNHDA, CDR2 SQIVND (reference sequence). Trimming took off 5 bases at V and 4 bases at J, with 17 bases between the two ends. The CDR3 loop spans 15 amino acids. The CDR3 reads CASSSKTGLVETQYF. CDR3 DNA: TGTGCCAGTAGTTCCAAAACAGGGCTTGTAGAGACCCAGTACTTC.

The chain employs TRBV9 and TRBJ1-1; tentatively, D is TRBD1 (5 bases). V gave up 0 bases and J gave up 5 bases, with 14 bases separating them. CDR1 and CDR2 from the germline V gene are SGDLS and YYNGEE. This CDR3 has 15 amino acids. The CDR3 DNA sequence: TGTGCCAGCAGCGTAGGTGCAGGGAGGGATACTGAAGCTTTCTTT. Translation gives CASSVGAGRDTEAFF.

This chain joins TRBV7-2 and TRBJ2-5, with TRBD2 matching over 11 bases. The CDR3 runs 17 residues. The V gene end was trimmed by 3 bases and the J gene end by 5 bases; junction bases not matched to a gene: 11. The germline V gene encodes CDR1 SGHTA and CDR2 FQGNSA. The CDR3 is CASSFLTSGVQEETQYF. DNA of the CDR3: TGTGCCAGCAGCTTTTTGACTAGCGGGGTACAGGAGGAGACCCAGTACTTC.

This clone is a singleton in its sample. V usage is TRBV19 and J usage is TRBJ1-1; 7 bases match TRBD1. CDR1 LNHDA and CDR2 SQIVND come from the germline V gene (reference sequence). J lost 5 bases, V lost 6 bases, and 6 bases had no gene match. This CDR3 spans 13 amino acids. CDR3 sequence (DNA): TGTGCCAGTAGCAGGGGGTCGCGGACTGAAGCTTTCTTT. Translation: CASSRGSRTEAFF.

The chain couples TRBV18 to TRBJ2-5; possible D gene TRBD2, 6 bases. The germline V gene encodes CDR1 KGHSH and CDR2 LQKENI. This CDR3 spans 14 amino acids. Trimming removed 0 bases from V and 3 bases from J, with 8 bases in between. Here the CDR3 reads CASSPPTREETQYF. The CDR3 DNA reads TGTGCCAGCTCACCACCGACTAGGGAAGAGACCCAGTACTTC.

This clone appeared once. The genes are TRBV10-3 and TRBJ2-7, with 8 nucleotides matching TRBD1. CDR3 length equals 12 residues. The J segment lost 6 bases and the V segment lost 8 bases, leaving 6 bases of the junction unmatched. Germline loops: CDR1 ENHRY, CDR2 SYGVKD. This chain's CDR3 is CAIGQGSFEQYF. In nucleotides, the CDR3 is TGTGCCATCGGACAGGGATCTTTCGAGCAGTACTTC.

This chain connects TRBV4-1 to TRBJ2-7, with 10 positions matching TRBD1. The V segment lost 0 bases and the J segment 2 bases; nucleotides outside the gene matches: 7. The CDR3 runs to 17 residues. The V gene's germline CDR1 is MGHRA and CDR2 YSYEKL. The CDR3 DNA reads TGCGCCAGCAGCCAAGATATGGGACAGGGGCGGCCCTACGAGCAGTACTTC. It translates to CASSQDMGQGRPYEQYF.